Described below is a single TCR beta chain sequence and its context. Its antigen is undetermined. The CDR3 has 18 residues. Germline V gene sequence: CDR1 MDHEN, CDR2 SYDVKM. V shed 6 bases and J 0 bases; nucleotides not matched to a gene: 11. The protocol was immunoSEQ multiplex PCR, while the TCRdb copy is restricted to in-frame clones and leaves out a portion. This table has some 17,000 clones, approximately 77% appearing once. These data originate in a study of PD-1 blockade in classical Hodgkin lymphoma. As for the study in general: The nivolumab dose that patients received was 3 mg/kg, given intravenously every 2 weeks.

Documented time point: cycle 4 day 1 (C4D1), after more than five weeks of nivolumab. Each patient experienced a relapse that followed autologous stem cell transplantation, and brentuximab vedotin exposure varied. Magnetic negative selection was used to purify CD4+ T cells from thawed PBMCs. General study findings and limits: Patients with a complete response exhibited baseline diversity comparable to newly diagnosed patients.

Source: CD4+ T cells from blood, taken before the fourth cycle of nivolumab. This TCR came from a human donor with classical Hodgkin lymphoma. The V gene is TRBV28, the J gene TRBJ1-5, with TRBD1 matching over 10 bases. The CDR3: CASSTPRTGGNSNQPQHF. The DNA of the CDR3 is TGTGCCAGCAGCACCCCCCGGACAGGGGGGAATAGCAATCAGCCCCAGCATTTT. The whole variable domain, filled in from reference TRBV28 and TRBJ1-5, reads DVKVTQSSRYLVKRTGEKVFLECVQDMDHENMFWYRQDPGLGLRLIYFSYDVKMKEKGDIPEGYSVSREKKERFSLILESASTNQTSMYLCASSTPRTGGNSNQPQHFGDGTRLSIL.